A single sample gave rise to the 22 T cell receptor beta chains below, sequenced in a study of T-cell reconstitution after alpha-beta-depleted transplantation in children. Researchers prepared the TCRbeta library using unique molecular identifiers, the study reports. TCRdb re-analysed the PCR reads in MiXCR, keeping a single row per CDR3 protein. The profile covers roughly 570,000 distinct CDR3 sequences, with approximately 30% appearing a single time and 30% to 40% taken by the ten largest. Specimen: PBMCs, collected before TCRalphabeta/CD19-depleted stem cell transplant. Receptors were obtained from a boy less than two years old with Wiskott-Aldrich syndrome, due to receive a stem cell transplant.

The V and J genes are TRBV7-6 and TRBJ2-7; 11 bases match TRBD2. Germline CDR1 is SGHVS and CDR2 is FNYEAQ. V trimming: 4 bases; J trimming: 0 bases; junction bases outside the gene matches: 5. CDR3 size: 16 residues. CDR3 in amino acids: CASSSRLAGNSYEQYF. Here the CDR3 DNA reads TGTGCCAGCAGCTCAAGACTAGCGGGAAACTCCTACGAGCAGTACTTC.

This clonotype was observed a few times. This chain connects TRBV12-3 or TRBV12-4 to TRBJ2-2; D is ambiguous. The germline V and J ends were trimmed by 4 bases and 4 bases, with 13 bases remaining between them. The CDR3 sequence is 15 residues long. CDR3: CASSSERAVTGELFF. CDR3 nucleotides: TGTGCCAGCAGTTCGGAAAGGGCAGTCACCGGGGAGCTGTTTTTT.

V gene TRBV5-1 combines with J gene TRBJ2-2; D remains unclear. In germline, CDR1 is SGHRS, CDR2 YFSETQ. The CDR3 contains 15 residues. V lost 0 bases to trimming and J lost 1 base, with 7 bases between them. The CDR3 DNA reads TGCGCCAGCAGCTTGGGGGTCCTGAACACCGGGGAGCTGTTTTTT. As protein: CASSLGVLNTGELFF. The full variable domain, completed using reference TRBV5-1 and TRBJ2-2, is KAGVTQTPRYLIKTRGQQVTLSCSPISGHRSVSWYQQTPGQGLQFLFEYFSETQRNKGNFPGRFSGRQFSNSRSEMNVSTLELGDSALYLCASSLGVLNTGELFFGEGSRLTVL.

The V and J genes are TRBV29-1 and TRBJ2-3; 8 bases agree with TRBD2. The CDR3 has 14 residues. After removal of 3 bases from V and 5 bases from J, the junction contained 7 bases not matched to a gene. In germline, CDR1 is SQVTM, CDR2 ANQGSEA. The chain's CDR3 is CSVETTSVGDTQYF. CDR3 DNA sequence: TGCAGCGTTGAGACGACTAGCGTTGGAGATACGCAGTATTTT.

The chain is built from TRBV20-1 and TRBJ2-1; TRBD2 aligns across 11 bases. V was clipped by 6 bases and J by 4 bases; unmatched bases: 5. Germline V gene data show CDR1 as DFQATT and CDR2 as SNEGSKA (reference sequence). This CDR3 comprises 14 residues. The DNA for the CDR3 is TGCAGTGCAGAACTAGCGGGAGTTTACAATGAGCAGTTCTTC. It yields the protein CSAELAGVYNEQFF.

A few counts support this clonotype. This sequence joins TRBV10-3 and TRBJ2-7; D gene uncertain. V was trimmed by 3 bases and J by 0 bases, leaving 3 bases between them. The V gene's germline CDR1 is ENHRY and CDR2 SYGVKD. The length of the CDR3 is 12 residues. CDR3 sequence reads: CAISDNSYEQYF. CDR3 nucleotides: TGTGCCATCAGTGACAACTCCTACGAGCAGTACTTC.

V usage is TRBV5-1 and J usage is TRBJ2-3, with 10 positions matching TRBD1. V was clipped by 0 bases and J by 9 bases; unmatched bases: 13. Germline loops: CDR1 SGHRS, CDR2 YFSETQ. The CDR3 has 17 residues. Written as DNA, the CDR3 is TGCGCCAGCAGCTTGGCTCCCGGGACAGGGGCGGTGAAAACGCAGTATTTT. Amino acid sequence: CASSLAPGTGAVKTQYF.

The V gene is TRBV9, the J gene TRBJ2-5; D unresolved. V dropped 5 bases and J dropped 5 bases, with 13 bases sitting between them. The germline gives CDR1 SGDLS, CDR2 YYNGEE. The length of the CDR3 is 13 residues. The CDR3 region has the DNA TGTGCCAGCAGGCCTTGGGGAAGGGAGACCCAGTACTTC. Translation gives CASRPWGRETQYF. The variable domain in full, completed from reference TRBV9 and TRBJ2-5, reads DSGVTQTPKHLITATGQRVTLRCSPRSGDLSVYWYQQSLDQGLQFLIQYYNGEERAKGNILERFSAQQFPDLHSELNLSSLELGDSALYFCASRPWGRETQYFGPGTRLLVL.

The chain couples TRBV7-3 to TRBJ2-3, with D perhaps assigned TRBD1 or TRBD2 (7 bases each). Per germline, CDR1 SGHTA and CDR2 FQGTGA. The germline V and J ends were trimmed by 5 bases and 3 bases, with 18 bases remaining between them. The CDR3 has 16 amino acids. CDR3 coding DNA: TGTGCCAGCAGCGTTCAGGGGGGGGGCAAGACAGATACGCAGTATTTT. This codes for CASSVQGGGKTDTQYF.

V gene TRBV6-1 combines with J gene TRBJ2-2, with D perhaps given as TRBD1 or TRBD2 (5 bases each). The V gene's germline CDR1 is MNHNS and CDR2 SASEGT. V lost 6 bases to trimming and J lost 4 bases, with 12 bases between them. CDR3 size: 14 residues. The chain's CDR3 is CASRRGWSTGELFF. The CDR3 DNA is TGTGCCAGCAGGAGGGGATGGAGCACCGGGGAGCTGTTTTTT.

The V call is TRBV27, the J call TRBJ2-5; the D gene could be TRBD1 or TRBD2 (5 bases each). Germline CDR1 reads MNHEY; CDR2 reads SMNVEV (reference sequence). The CDR3 is 16 residues long. V was clipped by 0 bases and J by 1 base, with 12 bases between them. Here the CDR3 reads CASSLSGTIRQETQYF. The CDR3 DNA sequence: TGTGCCAGCAGTTTATCCGGGACGATCCGCCAAGAGACCCAGTACTTC.

CDR3 in DNA: TGTGCCAGCAGTGCAGGGACCGAGCAGTACTTC. Translated: CASSAGTEQYF. The gene calls are TRBV28 and TRBJ2-7, with D perhaps matching TRBD1 or TRBD2 (5 bases each). CDR3 length: 11 amino acids. V dropped 5 bases and J dropped 6 bases, with 8 bases sitting between them. Looked up from germline, CDR1 is MDHEN and CDR2 is SYDVKM.

This clonotype was seen a handful of times. J is TRBJ2-4 and V is TRBV5-1; D is possibly TRBD1 (6 bases). The ends were cut back, 4 bases at V and 3 bases at J, with 14 bases in the middle. This CDR3 has 15 residues. Germline V gives CDR1 SGHRS, CDR2 YFSETQ. The CDR3: CASSPEGVIKNIQYF. CDR3 nucleotides: TGCGCCAGCAGCCCCGAGGGGGTTATCAAAAACATTCAGTACTTC.

The chain links TRBV6-1 to TRBJ1-5; no clear D gene. The CDR3 is made up of 12 amino acids. Trimming cost V 6 bases and J 3 bases, with 6 bases left between them. Germline CDR1 and CDR2: MNHNS and SASEGT. The CDR3 protein is CASRRTNQPQHF. The CDR3 nucleotides read TGTGCCAGCAGACGGACCAATCAGCCCCAGCATTTT.

This clonotype was observed a handful of times. The chain employs TRBV5-1 and TRBJ2-2; 14 nucleotides line up with TRBD2. The ends lost 3 bases at V and 6 bases at J; junction bases unmatched: 4. The CDR3 spans 16 residues. Germline loops: CDR1 SGHRS, CDR2 YFSETQ. The DNA for the CDR3 is TGCGCCAGCAGCTGGGGACTAGCGGGAGCGGCCGGGGAGCTGTTTTTT. Translated: CASSWGLAGAAGELFF.

The table lists this clonotype with many counts. This chain links TRBV5-1 with TRBJ2-7; a possible D gene is TRBD2 (6 bases). V was trimmed by 4 bases and J by 3 bases, leaving 11 bases between them. Germline CDR1 and CDR2: SGHRS and YFSETQ. This CDR3 comprises 13 residues. The CDR3 DNA follows: TGCGCCAGCAGCAGGGACGGGAGCTACGAGCAGTACTTC. It yields the protein CASSRDGSYEQYF. Full variable domain (remainder filled in from reference TRBV5-1 and TRBJ2-7): KAGVTQTPRYLIKTRGQQVTLSCSPISGHRSVSWYQQTPGQGLQFLFEYFSETQRNKGNFPGRFSGRQFSNSRSEMNVSTLELGDSALYLCASSRDGSYEQYFGPGTRLTVT.

The rearrangement uses TRBV4-1 and TRBJ2-7, with D perhaps TRBD2 (5 bases). The CDR3 extends over 14 amino acids. Per germline, CDR1 MGHRA and CDR2 YSYEKL. Trimming stripped 0 bases from V and 5 bases from J, with 11 bases between. CDR3 nucleotides: TGCGCCAGCAGCCAAGATCGGTGGAGGAACGAGCAGTACTTC. This sequence encodes CASSQDRWRNEQYF.

The sample holds a few counts of this clonotype. This sequence joins TRBV5-6 and TRBJ1-1; D is ambiguous. Germline V gene lookup returns CDR1 SGHDT and CDR2 YYEEEE. Trimming left V 4 bases short and J 1 base short, with 8 bases between. CDR3 length equals 13 residues. CDR3 sequence reads: CASSRTRNTEAFF. The CDR3, as DNA: TGTGCCAGCAGCCGTACAAGGAACACTGAAGCTTTCTTT.

V is TRBV29-1 and J is TRBJ2-1, with D uncertain. With 4 bases removed from V and 4 bases from J, the gap between germline ends came to 14 bases. Germline loops: CDR1 SQVTM, CDR2 ANQGSEA. There are 14 residues in the CDR3. CDR3 sequence (DNA): TGCAGCGTTGGGTGGGATTGGGTTTACAATGAGCAGTTCTTC. This codes for CSVGWDWVYNEQFF.

This clonotype was seen a handful of times. The chain joins TRBV10-3 to TRBJ2-7; D is perhaps TRBD2 (5 bases). In germline, CDR1 is ENHRY, CDR2 SYGVKD. There are 14 residues in the CDR3. V was shortened by 3 bases and J by 3 bases, with 12 bases between the two germline ends. The CDR3 is CAISDRGRSYEQYF. Written as DNA, the CDR3 is TGTGCCATCAGTGATCGGGGTCGAAGCTACGAGCAGTACTTC.

The chain carries TRBV10-3 and TRBJ2-1; D may be TRBD1 (6 bases). Per germline, CDR1 ENHRY and CDR2 SYGVKD. The CDR3 covers 14 residues. Deletions cut 6 bases from V and 0 bases from J, with 9 bases between. The CDR3 spells CAIRQGRSYNEQFF. As DNA, the CDR3 is TGTGCCATCAGACAGGGACGCTCCTACAATGAGCAGTTCTTC.

Written as DNA, the CDR3 is TGTGCCGTCCGGAACACCGGGGAGCTGTTTTTT. Encoded protein: CAVRNTGELFF. The V gene is TRBV10-3, the J gene TRBJ2-2; D is undetermined. The V gene lost 11 bases and the J gene lost 1 base, with 5 bases spanning the gap. In germline, CDR1 is ENHRY, CDR2 SYGVKD. The CDR3 extends over 11 amino acids.